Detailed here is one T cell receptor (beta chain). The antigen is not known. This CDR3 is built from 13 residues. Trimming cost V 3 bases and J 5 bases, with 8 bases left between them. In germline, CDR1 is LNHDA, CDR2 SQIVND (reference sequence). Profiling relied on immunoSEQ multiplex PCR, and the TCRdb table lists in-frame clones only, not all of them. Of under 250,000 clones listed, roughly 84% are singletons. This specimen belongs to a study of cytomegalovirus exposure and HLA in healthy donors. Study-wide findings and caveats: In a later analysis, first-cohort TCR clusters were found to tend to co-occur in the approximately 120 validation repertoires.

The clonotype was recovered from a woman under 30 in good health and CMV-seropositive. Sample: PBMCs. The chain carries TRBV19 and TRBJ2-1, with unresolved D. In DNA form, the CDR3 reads TGTGCCAGTAGTATTCTCGTTGACAATGAGCAGTTCTTC. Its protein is CASSILVDNEQFF. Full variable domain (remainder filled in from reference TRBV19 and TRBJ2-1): DGGITQSPKYLFRKEGQNVTLSCEQNLNHDAMYWYRQDPGQGLRLIYYSQIVNDFQKGDIAEGYSVSREKKESFPLTVTSAQKNPTAFYLCASSILVDNEQFFGPGTRLTVL.